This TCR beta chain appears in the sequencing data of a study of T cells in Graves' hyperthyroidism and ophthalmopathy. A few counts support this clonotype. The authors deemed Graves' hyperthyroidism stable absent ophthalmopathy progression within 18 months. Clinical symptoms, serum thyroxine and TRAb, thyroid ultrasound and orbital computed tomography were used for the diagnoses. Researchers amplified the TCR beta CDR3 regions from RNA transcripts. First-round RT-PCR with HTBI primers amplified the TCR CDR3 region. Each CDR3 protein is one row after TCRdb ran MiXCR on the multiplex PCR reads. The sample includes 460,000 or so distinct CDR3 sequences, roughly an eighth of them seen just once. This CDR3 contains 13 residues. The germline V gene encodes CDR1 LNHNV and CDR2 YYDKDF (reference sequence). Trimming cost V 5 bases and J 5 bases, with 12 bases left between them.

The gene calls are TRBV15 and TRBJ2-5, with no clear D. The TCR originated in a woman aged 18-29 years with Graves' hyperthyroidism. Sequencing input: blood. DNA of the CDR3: TGTGCCACCAGCGCAACATTGGGGGAGACCCAGTACTTC. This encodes CATSATLGETQYF.